This T cell receptor beta chain was retrieved from a study of blood T cell repertoires in COVID-19. Study at large: Donors in the United States, Italy and Spain gave samples during acute or convalescent COVID-19.

Original processing notes: Cell counts per sample came from amplifying reference gene primers. TCRdb's table, derived via immunoSEQ multiplex PCR, lists solely in-frame clones and lacks some. V and J calls and clone size follow that table, whereas D and trimming were derived from the DNA. The data contain 250,000 to 300,000 clones, around four fifths of them singletons. This CDR3 spans 15 amino acids. Germline V gives CDR1 SGHNT, CDR2 YYREEE (reference sequence). After removal of 4 bases from V and 4 bases from J, the junction contained 5 bases not matched to a gene. Specimen: peripheral blood. The sequence came from a man in his sixties with acute or convalescent COVID-19. The chain has TRBV5-4 and TRBJ2-3; 11 bases fit TRBD2. The CDR3 is CASSISGGASDTQYF. Written as DNA, the CDR3 is TGTGCCAGCAGCATTAGCGGGGGGGCATCAGATACGCAGTATTTT.